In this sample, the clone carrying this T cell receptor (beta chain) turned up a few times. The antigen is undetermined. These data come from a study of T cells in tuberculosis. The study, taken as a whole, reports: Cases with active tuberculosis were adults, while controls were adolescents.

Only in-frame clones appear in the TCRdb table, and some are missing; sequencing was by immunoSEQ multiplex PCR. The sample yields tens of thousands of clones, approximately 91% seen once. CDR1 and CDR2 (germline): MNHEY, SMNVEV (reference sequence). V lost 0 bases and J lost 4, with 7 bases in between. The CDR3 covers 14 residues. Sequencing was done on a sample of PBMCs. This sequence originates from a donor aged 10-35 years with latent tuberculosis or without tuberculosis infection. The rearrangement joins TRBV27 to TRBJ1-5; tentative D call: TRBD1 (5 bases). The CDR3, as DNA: TGTGCCAGCAGTTTATCGGCAGGGAATCAGCCCCAGCATTTT. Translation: CASSLSAGNQPQHF.